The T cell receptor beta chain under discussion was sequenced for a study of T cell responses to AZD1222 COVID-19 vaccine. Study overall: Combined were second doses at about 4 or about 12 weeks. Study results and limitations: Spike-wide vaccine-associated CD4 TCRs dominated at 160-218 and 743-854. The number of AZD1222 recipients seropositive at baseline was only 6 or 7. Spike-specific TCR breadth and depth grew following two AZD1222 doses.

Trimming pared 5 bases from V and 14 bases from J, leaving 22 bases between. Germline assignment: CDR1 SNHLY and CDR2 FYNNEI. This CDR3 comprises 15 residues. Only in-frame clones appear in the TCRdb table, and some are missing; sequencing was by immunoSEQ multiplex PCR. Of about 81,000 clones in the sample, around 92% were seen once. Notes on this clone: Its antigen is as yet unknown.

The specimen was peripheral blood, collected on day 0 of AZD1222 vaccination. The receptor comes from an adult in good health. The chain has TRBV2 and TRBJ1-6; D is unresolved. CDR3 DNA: TGTGCCAGCAGTTTTTTAGAGCCGGGCCAGCAATCCCTCCACTTT. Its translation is CASSFLEPGQQSLHF.